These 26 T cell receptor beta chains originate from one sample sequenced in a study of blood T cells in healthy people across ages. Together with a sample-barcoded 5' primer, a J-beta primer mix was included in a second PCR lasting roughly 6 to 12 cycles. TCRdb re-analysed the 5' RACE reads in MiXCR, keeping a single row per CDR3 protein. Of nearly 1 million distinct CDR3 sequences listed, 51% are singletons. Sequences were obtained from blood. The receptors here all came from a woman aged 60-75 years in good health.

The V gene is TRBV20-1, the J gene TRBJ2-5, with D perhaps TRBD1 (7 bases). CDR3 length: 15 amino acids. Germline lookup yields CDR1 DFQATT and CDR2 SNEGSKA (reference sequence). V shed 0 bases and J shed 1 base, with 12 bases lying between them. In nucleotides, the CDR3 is TGCAGTGCTAGAGATACCAGGGGGGCCCAAGAGACCCAGTACTTC. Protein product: CSARDTRGAQETQYF.

The CDR3 coding sequence is TGTGCCAGCAGCGAGAGTCTCTACGAGCAGTACTTC. Translation: CASSESLYEQYF. The J gene is TRBJ2-7, the V gene TRBV7-2; no firm D call. The CDR3 extends over 12 amino acids. Per the germline V gene, CDR1 is SGHTA and CDR2 is FQGNSA. With 5 bases removed from V and 3 bases from J, the gap between germline ends came to 8 bases.

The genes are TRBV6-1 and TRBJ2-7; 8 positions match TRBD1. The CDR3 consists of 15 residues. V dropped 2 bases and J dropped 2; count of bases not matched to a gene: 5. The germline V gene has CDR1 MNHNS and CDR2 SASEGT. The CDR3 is CASSESTGVPYEQYF. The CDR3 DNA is TGTGCCAGCAGTGAATCGACAGGGGTTCCCTACGAGCAGTACTTC.

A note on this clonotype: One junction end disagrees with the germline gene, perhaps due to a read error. The CDR3 loop is CASSLALLGQGTQYF. The CDR3, as DNA: TGTGCCAGCAGCTTAGCCCTACTGGGTCAAGGGACCCAGTACTTC. The V gene is TRBV11-2, the J gene TRBJ2-5; D is undetermined. Germline V gives CDR1 SGHAT, CDR2 FQNNGV. CDR3 length: 15 residues.

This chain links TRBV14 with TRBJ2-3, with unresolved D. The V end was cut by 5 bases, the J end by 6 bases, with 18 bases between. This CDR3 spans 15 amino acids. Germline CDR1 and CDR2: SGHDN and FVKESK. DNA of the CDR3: TGTGCCAGCAGCGAAGGCCCCAAAAAATTTGATACGCAGTATTTT. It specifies CASSEGPKKFDTQYF.

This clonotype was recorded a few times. In DNA, the CDR3 is TGTGCCAGCAGCCCCAGGACAGGGTACACCTACGAGCAGTACTTC. Translating it yields CASSPRTGYTYEQYF. J is TRBJ2-5 and V is TRBV3-1; 8 bases align to TRBD1. The J call may be mistaken, given a closer DNA end match to TRBJ2-7. The germline gives CDR1 LGHDT, CDR2 YNNKEL (reference sequence). The CDR3 consists of 15 residues.

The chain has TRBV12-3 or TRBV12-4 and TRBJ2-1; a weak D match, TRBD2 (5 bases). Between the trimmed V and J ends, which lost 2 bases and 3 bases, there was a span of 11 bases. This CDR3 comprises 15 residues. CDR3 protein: CASSLMRVLYNEQFF. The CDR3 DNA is TGTGCCAGCAGTTTAATGAGGGTTCTCTACAATGAGCAGTTCTTC.

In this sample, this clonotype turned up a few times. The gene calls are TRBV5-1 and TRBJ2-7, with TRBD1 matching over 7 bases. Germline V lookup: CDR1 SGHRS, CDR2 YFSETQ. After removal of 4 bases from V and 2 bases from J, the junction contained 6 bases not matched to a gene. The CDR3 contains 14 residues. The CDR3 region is CASSLDRQTYEQYF. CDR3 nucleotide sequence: TGCGCCAGCAGCCTGGACAGGCAAACCTACGAGCAGTACTTC.

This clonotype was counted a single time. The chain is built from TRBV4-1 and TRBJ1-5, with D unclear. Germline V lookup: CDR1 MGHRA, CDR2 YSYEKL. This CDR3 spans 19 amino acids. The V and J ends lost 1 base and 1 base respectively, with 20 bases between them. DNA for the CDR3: TGCGCCAGCAGCCAAGGTCACTGGAGTCGGAGGGAAAGCAATCAGCCCCAGCATTTT. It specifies CASSQGHWSRRESNQPQHF.

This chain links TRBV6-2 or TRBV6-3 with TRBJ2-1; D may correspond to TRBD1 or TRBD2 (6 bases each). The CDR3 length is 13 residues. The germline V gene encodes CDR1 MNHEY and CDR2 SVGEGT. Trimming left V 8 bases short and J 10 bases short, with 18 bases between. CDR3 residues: CASGRGGQGEQFF. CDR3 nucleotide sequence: TGTGCCAGCGGTCGTGGGGGGCAGGGGGAGCAGTTCTTC.

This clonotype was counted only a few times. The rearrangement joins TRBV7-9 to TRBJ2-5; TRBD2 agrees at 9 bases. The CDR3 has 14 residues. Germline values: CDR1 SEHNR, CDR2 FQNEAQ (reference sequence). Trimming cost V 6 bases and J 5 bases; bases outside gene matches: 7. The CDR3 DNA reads TGTGCCAGCAGTATAGCGGGAGATAGGGAGACCCAGTACTTC. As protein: CASSIAGDRETQYF.

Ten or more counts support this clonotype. Here the CDR3 reads CSVEGAGPGGYTF. The DNA of the CDR3 is TGCAGCGTGGAGGGGGCGGGACCGGGAGGCTACACCTTC. V usage is TRBV29-1 and J usage is TRBJ1-2, with 7 bases aligning to TRBD1. This CDR3 comprises 13 residues. Germline CDR1 SQVTM, CDR2 ANQGSEA. V lost 6 bases, J lost 8 bases, and 12 bases stayed unmatched.

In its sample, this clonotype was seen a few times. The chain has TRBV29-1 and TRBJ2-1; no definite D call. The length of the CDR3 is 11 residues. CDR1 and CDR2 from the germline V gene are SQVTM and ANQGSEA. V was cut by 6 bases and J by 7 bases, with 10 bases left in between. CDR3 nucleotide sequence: TGCAGCGTAATCGGTACGAATGAGCAGTTCTTC. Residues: CSVIGTNEQFF.

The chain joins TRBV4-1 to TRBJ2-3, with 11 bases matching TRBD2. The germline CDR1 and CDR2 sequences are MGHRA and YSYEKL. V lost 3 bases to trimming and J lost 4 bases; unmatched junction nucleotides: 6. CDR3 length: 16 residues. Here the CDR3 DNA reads TGCGCCAGCAGCCAGTTGGGACTAGCGGTCGCAGATACGCAGTATTTT. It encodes CASSQLGLAVADTQYF.

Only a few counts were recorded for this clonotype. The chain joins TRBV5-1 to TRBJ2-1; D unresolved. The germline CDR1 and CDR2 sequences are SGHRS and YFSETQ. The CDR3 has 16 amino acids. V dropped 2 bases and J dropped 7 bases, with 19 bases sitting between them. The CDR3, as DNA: TGCGCCAGCAGCTTCGGCAGAGGTCAGGTCAATAATGAGCAGTTCTTC. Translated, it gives CASSFGRGQVNNEQFF.

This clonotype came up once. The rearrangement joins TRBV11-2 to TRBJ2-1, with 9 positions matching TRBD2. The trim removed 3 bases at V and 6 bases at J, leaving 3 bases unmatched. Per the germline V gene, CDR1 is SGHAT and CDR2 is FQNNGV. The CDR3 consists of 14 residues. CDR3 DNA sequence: TGTGCCAGCAGCTTCCTAGCGGGACGCAATGAGCAGTTCTTC. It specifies CASSFLAGRNEQFF. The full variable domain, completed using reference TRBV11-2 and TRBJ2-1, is EAGVAQSPRYKIIEKRQSVAFWCNPISGHATLYWYQQILGQGPKLLIQFQNNGVVDDSQLPKDRFSAERLKGVDSTLKIQPAKLEDSAVYLCASSFLAGRNEQFFGPGTRLTVL.

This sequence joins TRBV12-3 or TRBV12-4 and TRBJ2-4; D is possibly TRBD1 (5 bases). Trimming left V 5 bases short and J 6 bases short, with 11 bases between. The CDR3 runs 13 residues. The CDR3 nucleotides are TGTGCCAGCAGTCAAGGGGTGGCAAACATTCAGTACTTC. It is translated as CASSQGVANIQYF.

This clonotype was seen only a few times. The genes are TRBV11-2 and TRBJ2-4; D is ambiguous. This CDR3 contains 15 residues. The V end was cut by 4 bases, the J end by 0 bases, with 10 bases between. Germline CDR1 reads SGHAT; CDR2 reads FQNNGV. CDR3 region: CASSSPTVAKNIQYF. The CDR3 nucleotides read TGTGCCAGCAGCTCACCGACGGTAGCCAAAAACATTCAGTACTTC.

The DNA of the CDR3 is TGCAGTGCTAGAATCTCGGGACAGGGAGTCTACGAGCAGTACTTC. Residues: CSARISGQGVYEQYF. The V and J genes are TRBV20-1 and TRBJ2-7; TRBD1 aligns across 9 bases. The CDR3 loop spans 15 amino acids. J lost 3 bases, V lost 2 bases, and 8 bases had no gene match. Looked up from germline, CDR1 is DFQATT and CDR2 is SNEGSKA (reference sequence).

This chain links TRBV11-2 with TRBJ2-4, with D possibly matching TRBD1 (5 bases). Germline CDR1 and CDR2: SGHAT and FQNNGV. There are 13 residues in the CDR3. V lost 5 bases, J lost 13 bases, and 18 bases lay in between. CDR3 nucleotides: TGTGCCAGCAGCATAGGGGCCAGCTCCAAGCAGTACTTC. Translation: CASSIGASSKQYF.

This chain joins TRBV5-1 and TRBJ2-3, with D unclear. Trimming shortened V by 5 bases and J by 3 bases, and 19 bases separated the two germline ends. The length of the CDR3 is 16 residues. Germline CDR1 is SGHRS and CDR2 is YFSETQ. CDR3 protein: CASRPAAGMRTDTQYF. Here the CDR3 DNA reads TGCGCCAGCAGACCCGCGGCAGGCATGCGGACAGATACGCAGTATTTT.

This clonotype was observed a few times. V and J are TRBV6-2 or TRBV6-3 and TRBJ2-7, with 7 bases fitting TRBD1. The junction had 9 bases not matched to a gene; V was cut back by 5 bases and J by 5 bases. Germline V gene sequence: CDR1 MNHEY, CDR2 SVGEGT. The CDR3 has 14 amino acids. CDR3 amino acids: CASSLRQGLDEQYF. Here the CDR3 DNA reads TGTGCCAGCAGTCTTAGACAGGGATTGGACGAGCAGTACTTC.

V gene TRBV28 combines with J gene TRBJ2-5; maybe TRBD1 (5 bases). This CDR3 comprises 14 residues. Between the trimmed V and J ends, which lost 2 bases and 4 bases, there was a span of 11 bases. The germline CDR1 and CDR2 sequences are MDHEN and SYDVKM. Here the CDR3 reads CASSLQGRRETQYF. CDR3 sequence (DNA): TGTGCCAGCAGTTTACAGGGCCGTCGAGAGACCCAGTACTTC.

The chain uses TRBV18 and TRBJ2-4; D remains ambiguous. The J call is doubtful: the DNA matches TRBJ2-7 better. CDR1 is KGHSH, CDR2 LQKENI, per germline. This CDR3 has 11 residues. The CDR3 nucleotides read TGTGCCAGCCAGAACTCCTACGAGCAGTACTTC. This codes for CASQNSYEQYF.

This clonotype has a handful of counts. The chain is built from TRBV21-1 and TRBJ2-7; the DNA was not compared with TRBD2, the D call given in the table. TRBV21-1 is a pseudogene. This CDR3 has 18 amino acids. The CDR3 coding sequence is TGTGCCAGCAGCAACGGCCTCGTCTCGGCTAGCGGAGTAGTAGAGCAGTACTTC. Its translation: CASSNGLVSASGVVEQYF.

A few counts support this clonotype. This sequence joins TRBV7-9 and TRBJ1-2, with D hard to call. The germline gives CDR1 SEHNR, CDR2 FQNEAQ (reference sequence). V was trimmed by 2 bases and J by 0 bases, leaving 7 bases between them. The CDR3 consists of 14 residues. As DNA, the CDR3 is TGTGCCAGCAGCTTACCGACGGCTAACTATGGCTACACCTTC. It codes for CASSLPTANYGYTF. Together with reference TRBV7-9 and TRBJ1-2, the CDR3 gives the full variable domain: DTGVSQNPRHKITKRGQNVTFRCDPISEHNRLYWYRQTLGQGPEFLTYFQNEAQLEKSRLLSDRFSAERPKGSFSTLEIQRTEQGDSAMYLCASSLPTANYGYTFGSGTRLTVV.